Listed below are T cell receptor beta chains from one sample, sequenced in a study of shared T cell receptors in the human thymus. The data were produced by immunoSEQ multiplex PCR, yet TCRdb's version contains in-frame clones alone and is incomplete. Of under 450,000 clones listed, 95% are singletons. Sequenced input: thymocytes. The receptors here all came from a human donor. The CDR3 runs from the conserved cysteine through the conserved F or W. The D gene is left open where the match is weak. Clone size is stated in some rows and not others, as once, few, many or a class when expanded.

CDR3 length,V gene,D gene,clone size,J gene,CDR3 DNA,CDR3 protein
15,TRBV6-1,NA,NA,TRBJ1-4,TGTGCCAGCAGCGGGGGTTTCATCACTAATGAAAAACTGTTTTTT,CASSGGFITNEKLFF
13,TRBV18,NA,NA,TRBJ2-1,TGTGCCAGCTCACCAGAGTGCGAGGATGAGCAGTTCTTC,CASSPECEDEQFF
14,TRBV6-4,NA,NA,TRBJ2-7,TGTGCCAGCAGTGACCCGGGCCGTGGTCACGAGCAGTACTTC,CASSDPGRGHEQYF
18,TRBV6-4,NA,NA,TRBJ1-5,TGTGCCAGCAGTGACTCGTGGGACCCCGAAGGAGGCAATCAGCCCCAGCATTTT,CASSDSWDPEGGNQPQHF
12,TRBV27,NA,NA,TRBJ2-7,TGTGCCAGCAGTTTTTGGGGCTACGAGCAGTACTTC,CASSFWGYEQYF
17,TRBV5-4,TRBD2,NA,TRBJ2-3,TGTGCCAGCAGCTTATCGGGGCGGGAGTGGGGCACAGATACGCAGTATTTT,CASSLSGREWGTDTQYF
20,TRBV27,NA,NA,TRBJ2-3,TGTGCCAGCAGTCCCGGACAGGGGGGGGTGTCTAGCGGGGACACAGATACGCAGTATTTT,CASSPGQGGVSSGDTDTQYF
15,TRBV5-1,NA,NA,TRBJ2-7,TGCGCCAGCAGCTTGGTGGAGGACATCTTCTACGAGCAGTACTTC,CASSLVEDIFYEQYF
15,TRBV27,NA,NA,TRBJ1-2,TGTGCCAGCAGTTTAGGGGCCCTAGGAGGGCATGGCTACACCTTC,CASSLGALGGHGYTF
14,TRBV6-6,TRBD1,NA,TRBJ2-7,TGTGCCAGCACCCGGACAGGGGGCGCCCACGAGCAGTACTTC,CASTRTGGAHEQYF
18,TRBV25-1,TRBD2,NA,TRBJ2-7,TGTGCCAGCAGTGACTTTGCTAGCGGGAGGGCCGCCCTTGATGAGCAGTACTTC,CASSDFASGRAALDEQYF
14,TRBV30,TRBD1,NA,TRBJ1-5,TGTGCCTGGATAACAGGGGGCTTAGGTCAGCCCCAGCATTTT,CAWITGGLGQPQHF
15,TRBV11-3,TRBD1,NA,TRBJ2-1,TGTGCCAGCAGCCCGAACAGGGGGAGTTACAATGAGCAGTTCTTC,CASSPNRGSYNEQFF
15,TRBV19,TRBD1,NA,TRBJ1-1,TGTGCCAGTACTCCTGGGACAGGTTATAACACTGAAGCTTTCTTT,CASTPGTGYNTEAFF
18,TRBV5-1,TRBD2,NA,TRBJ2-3,TGCGCCAGCAGCTTTTATCGTACTAGCGGGAGGGGGCCAGATACGCAGTATTTT,CASSFYRTSGRGPDTQYF
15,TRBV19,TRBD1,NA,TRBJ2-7,TGTGCCAGTAGGCGATCCGGGACAGGGGCCTACGAGCAGTACTTC,CASRRSGTGAYEQYF
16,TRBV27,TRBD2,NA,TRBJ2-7,TGTGCCAGCAGTCCAGCACTAGCGGGTATTCCCTACGAGCAGTACTTC,CASSPALAGIPYEQYF
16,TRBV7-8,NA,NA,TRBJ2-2,TGTGCCAGCAGCTCCCAAGCGGGAAGGGGGACCGGGGAGCTGTTTTTT,CASSSQAGRGTGELFF
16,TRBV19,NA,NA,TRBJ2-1,TGTGCCAGTAGTATTTCGGGCGGGGAGACCCCCATTTGGCAGTTCTTC,CASSISGGETPIWQFF
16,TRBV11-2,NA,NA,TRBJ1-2,TGTGCCAGCAGCTTAAATGTGGGCCCAACCCCCGGTGGCTACACCTTC,CASSLNVGPTPGGYTF
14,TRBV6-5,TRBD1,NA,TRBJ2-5,TGTGCCAGCAGCGGGACAGTAGGGCTGGGGACCCAGTACTTC,CASSGTVGLGTQYF
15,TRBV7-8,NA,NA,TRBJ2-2,TGTGCCAGCAGCTCGTGGAAGAGGGGGGCGGGGGAGCTGTTTTTT,CASSSWKRGAGELFF
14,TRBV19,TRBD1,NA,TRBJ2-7,TGTGCCAGTAGCTACAGGGGCGATTCCTACGAGCAGTACTTC,CASSYRGDSYEQYF
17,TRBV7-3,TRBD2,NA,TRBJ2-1,TGTGCCAGCCGACCAGGCGGGAGCCCTCTGCCCAGCAATGAGCAGTTCTTC,CASRPGGSPLPSNEQFF
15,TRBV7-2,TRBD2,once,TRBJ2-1,TGTGCCAGCAGCACCACCGGGACTAGAGGCAATGAGCAGTTCTTC,CASSTTGTRGNEQFF
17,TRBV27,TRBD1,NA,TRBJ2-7,TGTGCCAGCAGTCCCCATGAGGGGACAGGGGGCCCTTACGAGCAGTACTTC,CASSPHEGTGGPYEQYF